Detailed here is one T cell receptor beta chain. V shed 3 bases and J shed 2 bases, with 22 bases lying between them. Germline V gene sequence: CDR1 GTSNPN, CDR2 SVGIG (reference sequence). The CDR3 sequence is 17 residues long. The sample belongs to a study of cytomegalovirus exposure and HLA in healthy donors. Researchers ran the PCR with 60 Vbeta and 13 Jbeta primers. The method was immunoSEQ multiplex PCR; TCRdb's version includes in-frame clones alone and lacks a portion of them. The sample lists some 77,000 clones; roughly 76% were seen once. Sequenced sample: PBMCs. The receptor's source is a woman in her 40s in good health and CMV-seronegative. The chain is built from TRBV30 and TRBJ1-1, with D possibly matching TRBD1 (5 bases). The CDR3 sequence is CAWSAGLRKGPNTEAFF. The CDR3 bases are TGTGCCTGGAGCGCCGGGCTTCGAAAGGGGCCCAACACTGAAGCTTTCTTT. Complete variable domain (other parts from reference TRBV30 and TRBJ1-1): SQTIHQWPATLVQPVGSPLSLECTVEGTSNPNLYWYRQAAGRGLQLLFYSVGIGQISSEVPQNLSASRPQDRQFILSSKKLLLSDSGFYLCAWSAGLRKGPNTEAFFGQGTRLTVV.